One sample yielded the 24 T cell receptor beta chains listed below, sequenced in a study of monozygotic twins with inflammatory bowel disease (dated by TCRdb to the late 2010s). Libraries were built with 5' RACE. TCRdb shows the sequencer as Illumina HiSeq 2500. TCRdb reprocessed the reads and lists each CDR3 protein sequence as a single entry, with no DNA. The sample table includes more than 95,000 distinct CDR3 sequences. The top ten hold about 2% of the sample. What was sequenced was blood. These receptors were obtained from a human donor with ulcerative colitis or Crohn's disease, or a healthy co-twin of an affected twin (not recorded which).

V gene TRBV4-3 combines with J gene TRBJ2-4; TCRdb selects TRBD2, and the lack of DNA leaves this call unchecked. The length of the CDR3 is 20 residues. Per the germline V gene, CDR1 is LGHNA and CDR2 is YSLEER. The CDR3 spells CASSQAPLSLAGGAKNIQYF.

The chain couples TRBV12-3 or TRBV12-4 to TRBJ1-1; TCRdb gives TRBD1 as the D gene, but with no DNA this cannot be confirmed. The CDR3 loop spans 15 amino acids. The CDR3: CASSSRRDVRTEAFF.

This rearrangement joins TRBV6-6 to TRBJ2-5; TCRdb indicates TRBD1, and absent DNA this call remains unverified. This CDR3 spans 14 amino acids. Germline V gives CDR1 MNHNY, CDR2 SVGAGI (reference sequence). The CDR3 region is CASSYDRVRETQYF.

The gene calls are TRBV24-1 and TRBJ1-6. Germline assignment: CDR1 KGHDR and CDR2 SFDVKD. There are 14 residues in the CDR3. This CDR3 reads CATSDSSYNSPLHF.

The chain employs TRBV28 and TRBJ2-2. Germline loops: CDR1 MDHEN, CDR2 SYDVKM. This CDR3 spans 16 amino acids. The CDR3 sequence: CASSLMRKPNTGELFF.

The chain has TRBV3-1 and TRBJ2-1. This CDR3 is built from 17 residues. Germline loops: CDR1 LGHDT, CDR2 YNNKEL (reference sequence). The CDR3 sequence: CASSPGRTAFDHNEQFF.

The gene calls are TRBV7-2 and TRBJ2-5; there is no DNA to check the TCRdb D call of TRBD1. Per germline, CDR1 SGHTA and CDR2 FQGNSA. This CDR3 is 15 amino acids long. The CDR3 spells CASSPQAGVWETQYF.

The chain is built from TRBV10-3 and TRBJ1-2; lacking DNA, the TRBD1 call made by TCRdb goes unchecked. The germline V gene has CDR1 ENHRY and CDR2 SYGVKD. This CDR3 has 12 amino acids. The CDR3 loop reads CAITRQGNGYTF.

The chain is built from TRBV7-3 and TRBJ2-1; TCRdb picks TRBD1, but there is no DNA to check that call. CDR1 SGHTA and CDR2 FQGTGA come from the germline V gene. CDR3 size: 15 residues. This CDR3 reads CASSLSGLGWNEQFF.

This chain joins TRBV2 and TRBJ2-1; checking the TCRdb D call of TRBD1 is not possible without DNA. This CDR3 is built from 13 residues. The germline V gene encodes CDR1 SNHLY and CDR2 FYNNEI. CDR3 protein: CASSVQGGNEQFF.

The chain joins TRBV20-1 to TRBJ2-1; the TRBD1 assignment by TCRdb is unverifiable without DNA. The CDR3 loop spans 12 amino acids. CDR1 and CDR2 (germline): DFQATT, SNEGSKA (reference sequence). CDR3 residues: CSTGPQGDEQFF.

The J gene is TRBJ2-1, the V gene TRBV30; as DNA is missing, the TRBD2 call by TCRdb cannot be tested. Germline V gene sequence: CDR1 GTSNPN, CDR2 SVGIG (reference sequence). This CDR3 has 13 residues. CDR3 sequence: CAWSVPGRTEQFF. Based on the CDR3 plus reference TRBV30 and TRBJ2-1, the full variable domain is SQTIHQWPATLVQPVGSPLSLECTVEGTSNPNLYWYRQAAGRGLQLLFYSVGIGQISSEVPQNLSASRPQDRQFILSSKKLLLSDSGFYLCAWSVPGRTEQFFGPGTRLTVL.

The V gene is TRBV20-1, the J gene TRBJ1-2; lacking DNA, the TRBD1 call made by TCRdb goes unchecked. The germline V gene encodes CDR1 DFQATT and CDR2 SNEGSKA (reference sequence). The CDR3 runs to 11 residues. The CDR3 protein is CSARETGRYTF.

The V call is TRBV20-1, the J call TRBJ2-7; TCRdb's D gene call, TRBD1, goes unchecked for lack of DNA. Germline CDR1 reads DFQATT; CDR2 reads SNEGSKA (reference sequence). This CDR3 comprises 14 residues. CDR3 in amino acids: CSASWDQGSYEQYF.

The V gene is TRBV7-2, the J gene TRBJ1-5. CDR1 is SGHTA, CDR2 FQGNSA, per germline. The CDR3 is made up of 15 amino acids. The chain's CDR3 is CASSLAGFSNQPQHF.

The chain is built from TRBV5-1 and TRBJ2-3; TCRdb gives TRBD1 as the D gene, but with no DNA this cannot be confirmed. CDR1 SGHRS and CDR2 YFSETQ come from the germline V gene. CDR3 size: 14 residues. CDR3 protein: CASSPGPSTDTQYF.

The CDR3: CASSLDERETQYF. The gene calls are TRBV7-6 and TRBJ2-5. The V gene's germline CDR1 is SGHVS and CDR2 FNYEAQ. This CDR3 contains 13 residues.

The rearrangement joins TRBV20-1 to TRBJ1-1. This CDR3 spans 12 amino acids. The V gene's germline CDR1 is DFQATT and CDR2 SNEGSKA (reference sequence). CDR3 protein: CSASRLGNEAFF.

V is TRBV20-1 and J is TRBJ2-5; without DNA, the TCRdb call of TRBD2 cannot be checked. CDR1 is DFQATT and CDR2 is SNEGSKA in the germline V gene (reference sequence). The CDR3 has 15 amino acids. CDR3 in amino acids: CSARDRVLAQETQYF.

The chain uses TRBV12-3 or TRBV12-4 and TRBJ1-6; TCRdb calls TRBD1, which cannot be checked without DNA. This CDR3 comprises 16 residues. This chain's CDR3 is CASSYMAGAKNSPLHF.

The rearrangement joins TRBV12-3 or TRBV12-4 to TRBJ1-2. This CDR3 region has 13 residues. CDR3 amino acids: CASSLAGDGGYTF.

The V gene is TRBV29-1, the J gene TRBJ2-3; lacking DNA, the TRBD2 call made by TCRdb goes unchecked. This CDR3 comprises 19 residues. Looked up from germline, CDR1 is SQVTM and CDR2 is ANQGSEA. The CDR3 loop is CSVDLGHLTSGRAFESQYF.

The chain links TRBV10-1 to TRBJ2-3; TCRdb picks TRBD1, but there is no DNA to check that call. The CDR3 is 16 residues long. CDR1 and CDR2 from the germline V gene are WNHNN and SYGVQD (reference sequence). The CDR3 here is CASSPGKAGNTDTQYF.

The V and J genes are TRBV30 and TRBJ1-1; TCRdb selects TRBD1, and the lack of DNA leaves this call unchecked. CDR1 GTSNPN and CDR2 SVGIG come from the germline V gene (reference sequence). This CDR3 region has 13 residues. The CDR3 protein is CAWSLAGFTEAFF.